Shown below are 2 T cell receptor beta chains from a single sample sequenced in a study of CD8+ T cells in alopecia areata. Treatment given: oral pan-JAK inhibitor, 5-10 mg twice daily. It was cDNA, reverse transcribed from extracted RNA, that served as the sequencing template. The data were produced by immunoSEQ multiplex PCR, yet TCRdb's version contains in-frame clones alone and is incomplete. The table lists approximately 210,000 clones, more than 55% of them singletons, with roughly 1.2% in the top ten. The material was CD4+ T cells sorted from blood, obtained around week 44, from a patient treated with tofacitinib. These receptor sequences come from a human donor with alopecia areata.

The chain combines TRBV11-3 with TRBJ2-3, with 8 nucleotides matching TRBD1. V was clipped by 5 bases and J by 6 bases; unmatched bases: 4. This CDR3 is 13 amino acids long. CDR1 SGHNT and CDR2 YENEEA come from the germline V gene. The DNA for the CDR3 is TGTGCCAGCAGCCTGACAGGGGTGGATACGCAGTATTTT. Its translation: CASSLTGVDTQYF.

V and J are TRBV30 and TRBJ2-5, with D perhaps assigned TRBD1 or TRBD2 (5 bases each). Trimming took off 4 bases at V and 4 bases at J, with 28 bases between the two ends. Germline values: CDR1 GTSNPN, CDR2 SVGIG (reference sequence). The CDR3 is 18 amino acids. In nucleotides, the CDR3 is TGTGCCTGGACAGGGCCACCACCAGGGCGTTCTGGAGGAGAGACCCAGTACTTC. It yields the protein CAWTGPPPGRSGGETQYF.